Listed below are T cell receptor beta chains from one sample, sequenced in a study of cytomegalovirus exposure and HLA in healthy donors. Assay used: immunoSEQ multiplex PCR; TCRdb lists only in-frame clones, some missing. The sample has about 210,000 clones. Material for sequencing was PBMCs. These receptors were obtained from a woman aged 25-40 years in good health and CMV-seropositive. Each CDR3 is given with its conserved first and last residue.

V gene,J gene,CDR3 protein
TRBV19,TRBJ1-5,CASSILGDSNQPQHF
TRBV19,TRBJ2-2,CASSRRLAGGPLDTGELFF
TRBV11-2,TRBJ1-2,CASSPRGGGAGYGYTF
TRBV6-1,TRBJ2-2,CASSERARNTGELFF
TRBV6-6,TRBJ1-1,CASNPAGGTEAFF
TRBV19,TRBJ1-2,CASSIGGQPNSYGYTF
TRBV9,TRBJ2-7,CASTPGDVTYEQYF
TRBV19,TRBJ2-1,CASGTSGSYNEQFF
TRBV4-3,TRBJ1-1,CASSHSKSYRDNTEAFF
TRBV7-2,TRBJ1-2,CASSLNRGKNGYTF
TRBV7-7,TRBJ2-5,CASSAGQGLETQYF
TRBV2,TRBJ1-4,CASNFREADEKLFF
TRBV2,TRBJ2-2,CASSEAGGVFYTGELFF
TRBV27,TRBJ1-1,CASTPGQGLSDTEAFF
TRBV5-1,TRBJ2-3,CASSLRGRTDTQYF
TRBV5-1,TRBJ2-1,CASSPDRGVWNEQFF
TRBV4-3,TRBJ1-4,CASSQDLQGVPKLFF
TRBV7-9,TRBJ2-3,CASSVYLEGTQYF
TRBV5-4,TRBJ2-7,CASSLSSGSGVPYEQYF
TRBV5-1,TRBJ1-1,CASSFQGQGSEAFF
TRBV28,TRBJ2-7,CASTSGTHSYEQYF
TRBV7-6,TRBJ1-1,CASSLAGLPNTEAFF
TRBV2,TRBJ1-6,CASSELSGSAGSPLHF
TRBV6-5,TRBJ1-1,CASSYIGGGAFF
TRBV5-4,TRBJ1-3,CASSLAGTAGNTIYF
TRBV9,TRBJ1-2,CASSVSRSDGYTF
TRBV6-4,TRBJ1-2,CASSESEQGGYGYTF
TRBV9,TRBJ2-5,CASSPSGRETQYF
TRBV2,TRBJ1-1,CASKVRANTEAFF
TRBV5-4,TRBJ2-7,CASSSPQQGVSEQYF
TRBV10-3,TRBJ2-5,CAISESLAGTQETQYF
TRBV5-1,TRBJ2-7,CASSLAPDNSYEQYF
TRBV7-9,TRBJ1-4,CASSLVSGGEGKLFF
TRBV6-4,TRBJ2-2,CASSVSGTGELFF